What follows are 18 T cell receptor beta chains derived from one specimen sequenced in a study of blood T cell repertoires in COVID-19. Libraries were prepared by immunoSEQ multiplex PCR; TCRdb keeps only in-frame clonotypes and omits some of them. The sample holds about 180,000 clones, about 85% seen once. Sequencing was carried out using peripheral blood. Receptors were obtained from a woman between 45 and 60 years old with COVID-19, enrolled during active disease.

The chain employs TRBV19 and TRBJ1-2, with 7 bases identical to TRBD1. The length of the CDR3 is 13 residues. CDR1 and CDR2 from the germline V gene are LNHDA and SQIVND (reference sequence). J was trimmed by 3 bases and V by 3 bases; bases with no gene match: 1. The CDR3 reads CASSIQGDYGYTF. The CDR3 DNA sequence: TGTGCCAGTAGTATTCAGGGGGACTATGGCTACACCTTC.

The rearrangement links TRBV7-9 to TRBJ2-2, with no clear D. Germline-derived CDR1 and CDR2 are SEHNR and FQNEAQ (reference sequence). V was shortened by 5 bases and J by 0 bases, with 13 bases between the two germline ends. The CDR3 totals 16 residues. The CDR3 region is CASSRAAYSNTGELFF. The DNA of the CDR3 is TGTGCCAGCAGCAGGGCAGCCTATTCGAACACCGGGGAGCTGTTTTTT.

The rearrangement links TRBV28 to TRBJ1-1; D gene unclear. Germline V gives CDR1 MDHEN, CDR2 SYDVKM. The CDR3 covers 12 residues. Trimming removed 3 bases from V and 1 base from J, with 3 bases in between. Here the CDR3 DNA reads TGTGCCAGCAGTTTCGGGAACACTGAAGCTTTCTTT. Translated: CASSFGNTEAFF.

The chain is built from TRBV10-3 and TRBJ2-7; possibly TRBD1 for D (5 bases). Trimming took 10 bases from V and 6 from J, leaving 22 bases between them. Germline loops: CDR1 ENHRY, CDR2 SYGVKD. The CDR3 runs 14 residues. This CDR3 is CATGSGAGQGEQYF. As DNA, the CDR3 is TGTGCCACCGGTAGTGGGGCAGGGCAAGGCGAGCAGTACTTC.

The chain recombines TRBV19 with TRBJ2-2, with D possibly matching TRBD1 (5 bases). Trimming removed 10 bases at V and 0 bases at J, with 15 bases between. The CDR3 consists of 15 residues. Germline V gene sequence: CDR1 LNHDA, CDR2 SQIVND (reference sequence). CDR3 in DNA: TGTGCCACCGACGCAGGCAGGGCGAACACCGGGGAGCTGTTTTTT. This gives the protein CATDAGRANTGELFF.

This clone was observed a handful of times. The CDR3, as DNA: TGCAGCGGCGCAAGGAACACCGGGGAGCTGTTTTTT. Protein: CSGARNTGELFF. The chain uses TRBV29-1 and TRBJ2-2; D unresolved. This CDR3 has 12 amino acids. The germline V gene has CDR1 SQVTM and CDR2 ANQGSEA. Trimming pared 7 bases from V and 1 base from J, leaving 7 bases between.

Only a few counts were recorded for this clone. This chain links TRBV7-9 with TRBJ2-7; TRBD1 agrees at 7 bases. With 1 base clipped from V and 3 bases from J, the junction kept 6 bases outside the gene matches. Germline CDR1 reads SEHNR; CDR2 reads FQNEAQ (reference sequence). The CDR3 consists of 15 residues. The CDR3 here is CASSLVDRLNYEQYF. The CDR3 nucleotides read TGTGCCAGCAGCTTAGTGGACAGGCTAAACTACGAGCAGTACTTC.

V gene TRBV7-9 combines with J gene TRBJ1-2; tentatively, D is TRBD1 (5 bases). This CDR3 is built from 14 residues. V was shortened by 0 bases and J by 7 bases, with 12 bases between the two germline ends. CDR1 and CDR2 (germline): SEHNR, FQNEAQ (reference sequence). This chain's CDR3 is CASSLARGTGGYTF. CDR3 bases: TGTGCCAGCAGCTTAGCGCGGGGGACCGGTGGCTACACCTTC.

This clone was counted only a few times. CDR3 sequence (DNA): TGTGCCAGCAGCTTGGGACTTGCTAGCGGGGGCTCCTACGAGCAGTACTTC. This translates into CASSLGLASGGSYEQYF. The chain couples TRBV5-5 to TRBJ2-7; TRBD2 agrees at 10 bases. Unmatched junction bases numbered 6, after V lost 0 bases and J lost 0 bases. Germline V gives CDR1 SGHKS, CDR2 YYEKEE (reference sequence). CDR3 length: 17 residues.

The chain employs TRBV12-5 and TRBJ1-1; 8 bases align to TRBD1. The V gene end was trimmed by 1 base and the J gene end by 0 bases; junction bases not matched to a gene: 1. This CDR3 region has 15 residues. Germline loops: CDR1 LGHNT, CDR2 FRNRAP. The CDR3 DNA is TGTGCTAGTGGTTTGGGGACAGGGATGAACACTGAAGCTTTCTTT. Residues: CASGLGTGMNTEAFF.

The chain joins TRBV9 to TRBJ2-3; D gene ambiguous. This CDR3 is 15 amino acids long. From germline, CDR1 is SGDLS and CDR2 YYNGEE. Trimming stripped 0 bases from V and 0 bases from J, with 8 bases between. CDR3 in DNA: TGTGCCAGCAGCGTAGCTACAGATAGCACAGATACGCAGTATTTT. Translated: CASSVATDSTDTQYF.

The genes are TRBV4-1 and TRBJ2-1, with a possible D match to TRBD2 (6 bases). This CDR3 region has 16 residues. The germline gives CDR1 MGHRA, CDR2 YSYEKL. V dropped 1 base and J dropped 7 bases, with 17 bases sitting between them. The CDR3 loop is CASSQAGAGGKNEQFF. CDR3 DNA: TGCGCCAGCAGCCAAGCCGGGGCCGGGGGAAAGAATGAGCAGTTCTTC.

The rearrangement joins TRBV3-1 (or the pseudogene TRBV3-2) to TRBJ1-2, with D possibly TRBD1 on 6 matching bases. The length of the CDR3 is 13 residues. The germline CDR1 and CDR2 sequences are LGHDT and YNNKEL (reference sequence). Trimming stripped 4 bases from V and 3 bases from J, with 9 bases between. The CDR3 region has the DNA TGTGCCAGCAGCCCGAGACAGGACTATGGCTACACCTTC. The encoded protein is CASSPRQDYGYTF.

The rearrangement uses TRBV5-1 and TRBJ2-2, with D unclear. This CDR3 region has 14 residues. Trimming removed 1 base from V and 0 bases from J, with 4 bases in between. Germline V lookup: CDR1 SGHRS, CDR2 YFSETQ. CDR3 DNA: TGCGCCAGCAGCTTGACACCGAACACCGGGGAGCTGTTTTTT. This sequence encodes CASSLTPNTGELFF.

The chain joins TRBV4-1 to TRBJ1-1, with a possible D match to TRBD1 (5 bases). The germline CDR1 and CDR2 sequences are MGHRA and YSYEKL. V dropped 3 bases and J dropped 4 bases, with 18 bases sitting between them. This CDR3 region has 16 residues. DNA of the CDR3: TGCGCCAGCAGCCATCCCAGACCCCCAGGGCTCACTGAAGCTTTCTTT. Its protein product is CASSHPRPPGLTEAFF.

About this clone itself: Sequence at one end of the junction differs from germline and may be a read error. This chain joins TRBV6-5 and TRBJ2-5; maybe TRBD2 (7 bases). CDR1 is MNHEY and CDR2 is SVGAGI in the germline V gene. The CDR3 is 16 amino acids. CDR3 amino acids: CASNYSKGGLGETQYF. The CDR3 region has the DNA TGTGCCAGCAATTACTCGAAGGGGGGGCTGGGAGAGACCCAGTACTTC.

This chain connects TRBV27 to TRBJ2-7; a possible D gene is TRBD2 (6 bases). CDR1 is MNHEY and CDR2 is SMNVEV in the germline V gene (reference sequence). The CDR3 is made up of 13 amino acids. Trimming pared 1 base from V and 4 bases from J, leaving 8 bases between. The CDR3 protein is CASSLFGGYEQYF. CDR3 coding DNA: TGTGCCAGCAGTTTATTCGGGGGTTACGAGCAGTACTTC.

This rearrangement joins TRBV27 to TRBJ2-5, with 9 bases fitting TRBD1. This CDR3 is built from 16 residues. From germline, CDR1 is MNHEY and CDR2 SMNVEV (reference sequence). The V and J ends lost 5 bases and 5 bases, in that order; junction bases with no gene match: 12. CDR3 bases: TGTGCCAGCAGTCCATCATTAGGGACAGGGAAGGAGACCCAGTACTTC. Amino acid sequence: CASSPSLGTGKETQYF.